A selection of T cell receptor beta chains follows, all from one sample in a study of control samples from healthy donors and cancer patients. The method was immunoSEQ multiplex PCR; TCRdb's version includes in-frame clones alone and lacks a portion of them. The data show about 100,000 clones, with about 91% seen just once and 13% to 15% held by the top ten. The sequenced material came from blood. The receptor source for this set is a man aged 25 to 40 in good health. Both conserved end residues are part of each CDR3. The order of the fields is clone size, CDR3 length, J gene, D gene, V gene, CDR3 DNA, CDR3 protein. A D gene is named only where the DNA matches it firmly. Where a row states a size, it is once, few, many or the class of an expanded clone; other rows omit it.

>-|13|TRBJ1-2|TRBD1|TRBV19
TGTGCCAGTTCAATCCGGGACAGCTATGGCTACACCTTC
CASSIRDSYGYTF
>once|15|TRBJ2-1|TRBD2|TRBV28
TGTGCCAGCAGTCCGCGACTAGCGGGAAGGAATGAGCAGTTCTTC
CASSPRLAGRNEQFF
>-|15|TRBJ1-1|TRBD1|TRBV11-2
TGTGCCAGCAGCAAACAGGGGGGGTTTTACACTGAAGCTTTCTTT
CASSKQGGFYTEAFF
>-|14|TRBJ1-2|-|TRBV4-1
TGCGCCAGCAGCCCGACAGGCCCTAACTATGGCTACACCTTC
CASSPTGPNYGYTF
>-|17|TRBJ2-7|TRBD2|TRBV3-1/TRBV3-2
TGTGCCAGCAGCCAACTAATATCCGGGACTAGCGGCTACGAGCAGTACTTC
CASSQLISGTSGYEQYF
>-|18|TRBJ2-2|TRBD2|TRBV18
TGTGCCAGCTCCCCCGGACTAGCGGGAGTTGGTGACACCGGGGAGCTGTTTTTT
CASSPGLAGVGDTGELFF
>-|14|TRBJ1-4|TRBD1|TRBV7-9
TGTGCCAGCAGCCCAGAACCGACAGGGGCAAAACTGTTTTTT
CASSPEPTGAKLFF
>once|14|TRBJ2-2|-|TRBV4-1
TGCGCCAGCAGCCAAGTCTCGACCTCCTGGGAGCTGTTTTTT
CASSQVSTSWELFF
>-|16|TRBJ2-2|-|TRBV9
TGTGCCAGCAGCGCAAGAACTACACCGGTCGGCGGGGAGCTGTTTTTT
CASSARTTPVGGELFF
>-|15|TRBJ2-5|-|TRBV9
TGTGCCAGCAGCGTAGCCCGGGGAAGTCGTGAGACCCAGTACTTC
CASSVARGSRETQYF
>-|15|TRBJ2-5|-|TRBV4-1
TGCGCCAGCAGCCCTCCCATTGGACTCCAAGAGACCCAGTACTTC
CASSPPIGLQETQYF
>-|15|TRBJ2-1|-|TRBV5-1
TGCGCCAGCAGCTTGGGGGGGGAGCGGGACAATGAGCAGTTCTTC
CASSLGGERDNEQFF
>-|13|TRBJ1-2|-|TRBV27
TGTGCCAGCAGTTTTGTAGGGGCCAATGGCTACACCTTC
CASSFVGANGYTF
>once|16|TRBJ1-1|-|TRBV11-3
TGTGCCAGCAGCTTAGATCTTGGGCAGATCAACACTGAAGCTTTCTTT
CASSLDLGQINTEAFF
>-|14|TRBJ1-6|TRBD1|TRBV6-4
TGTGCCAGCAGTGCCGACAGGGGGATTTCACCCCTCCACTTT
CASSADRGISPLHF
>-|15|TRBJ2-7|TRBD2|TRBV7-2
TGTGCCAGCAGCTTACTGAGGGAGGGCCCCTACGAGCAGTACTTC
CASSLLREGPYEQYF
>-|11|TRBJ2-7|-|TRBV6-2/TRBV6-3
TGTGCCAGCAGTTTAAACTACGAGCAGTACTTC
CASSLNYEQYF
>-|16|TRBJ2-1|TRBD2|TRBV7-3
TGTGCCAGCAGCTTGTCAGCGGGAGGTGCCTTTGGTGAGCAGTTCTTC
CASSLSAGGAFGEQFF
>-|14|TRBJ1-1|-|TRBV7-9
TGTGCCAGCAGCTTAGTAGCAGGAAACACTGAAGCTTTCTTT
CASSLVAGNTEAFF
>-|14|TRBJ1-1|TRBD1|TRBV25-1
TGTGCCAGCAGTGAACCGGGACAGTACACTGAAGCTTTCTTT
CASSEPGQYTEAFF
>-|16|TRBJ2-7|-|TRBV12-1
TGTGCCAGCAGCTTTGCCGACGGACAGAGTTCCTACGAGCAGTACTTC
CASSFADGQSSYEQYF
>-|16|TRBJ1-6|-|TRBV9
TGTGCCAGCAGCCTAACCGGGGACGTCGGTAATTCACCCCTCCACTTT
CASSLTGDVGNSPLHF
>-|15|TRBJ2-7|TRBD2|TRBV3-1/TRBV3-2
TGTGCCAGCAGCCGGGCTAGCGGGAGGGCCGTAGAGCAGTACTTC
CASSRASGRAVEQYF
>-|17|TRBJ1-1|-|TRBV29-1
TGCAGCGTGGCCCGTTGGGGGGCTCAACAGGTTAACACTGAAGCTTTCTTT
CSVARWGAQQVNTEAFF
>-|15|TRBJ1-2|-|TRBV5-1
TGCGCCAGCAGCTTGACGACGGATCCTAACTATGGCTACACCTTC
CASSLTTDPNYGYTF
>few|14|TRBJ1-2|TRBD1|TRBV12-5
TGTGCTAGTGGTTTACAGGGGGCGGAGAATGGCTACACCTTC
CASGLQGAENGYTF
>many|14|TRBJ2-7|-|TRBV28
TGTGCCAGCAGTTCTACGGGTGCGACCTACGAGCAGTACTTC
CASSSTGATYEQYF
>-|16|TRBJ2-5|-|TRBV5-4
TGTGCCAGCAGCTTGGGATTAGCCGTGAGTCAAGAGACCCAGTACTTC
CASSLGLAVSQETQYF
>-|12|TRBJ2-7|TRBD1|TRBV12-3/TRBV12-4
TGTGCCAGCAGCCGACAGGGAATCGAGCAGTACTTC
CASSRQGIEQYF
>once|15|TRBJ2-1|-|TRBV4-3
TGCGCCAGCAGCCAAGATCAGTCCGGCTACAATGAGCAGTTCTTC
CASSQDQSGYNEQFF
>-|16|TRBJ2-7|TRBD2|TRBV2
TGTGCCAGCAGTGATGTCTCCTACGGGAGGGATGATGGGCAGTACTTC
CASSDVSYGRDDGQYF
>-|15|TRBJ1-2|-|TRBV25-1
TGTGCCAGCAGTTCTACAATCCTAGCAAACTATGGCTACACCTTC
CASSSTILANYGYTF
>once|15|TRBJ2-7|TRBD1|TRBV11-2
TGTGCCAGCAGCTATGAGGGGACAGATATCTACGAGCAGTACTTC
CASSYEGTDIYEQYF
>-|16|TRBJ1-5|-|TRBV28
TGTGCCAGCAGTTCCCTTCCAGGGCCAAGCAATCAGCCCCAGCATTTT
CASSSLPGPSNQPQHF
>-|17|TRBJ2-1|TRBD2|TRBV7-2
TGTGCCAGCAGCTTAGCGTGGGTAGCGGGAGTTGTAGATGAGCAGTTCTTC
CASSLAWVAGVVDEQFF
>-|17|TRBJ2-2|TRBD2|TRBV19
TGTGCCAGTAACAAGGGGACGGGAGGGCCCAACACCGGGGAGCTGTTTTTT
CASNKGTGGPNTGELFF
>-|13|TRBJ2-7|-|TRBV11-3
TGTGCCAGCAGCTTCTTTGAGGGGTACGAGCAGTACTTC
CASSFFEGYEQYF
>once|17|TRBJ2-6|-|TRBV5-4
TGTGCCAGCAGCTTCCCTACAGGGAGCTCTGGGGCCAACGTCCTGACTTTC
CASSFPTGSSGANVLTF
>-|12|TRBJ1-5|-|TRBV29-1
TGCAGCGTTGCAGGGATCAATCAGCCCCAGCATTTT
CSVAGINQPQHF
>-|14|TRBJ2-3|TRBD1|TRBV2
TGTGCCAGCAGTAAGGACAGGGGAGCAGATACGCAGTATTTT
CASSKDRGADTQYF
>-|16|TRBJ1-1|-|TRBV6-2/TRBV6-3
TGTGCCAGCAGCCCCATCGAGCCGGCCAAGATCACTGAAGCTTTCTTT
CASSPIEPAKITEAFF
>-|12|TRBJ2-7|-|TRBV29-1
TGCAGCGTTGTCAACAGAGACTACGAGCAGTACTTC
CSVVNRDYEQYF
>-|17|TRBJ2-2|TRBD2|TRBV7-9
TGTGCCAGCAGCCCACCAACGGGGGGTGCGAACACCGGGGAGCTGTTTTTT
CASSPPTGGANTGELFF
>-|15|TRBJ2-1|-|TRBV11-3
TGTGCCAGCAGCTTAGCGTCAGCCTCCTACAATGAGCAGTTCTTC
CASSLASASYNEQFF
>-|16|TRBJ1-2|-|TRBV7-2
TGTGCCAGCAGCTTAGCGCGTCCACAGGGAGAGAGTGGCTACACCTTC
CASSLARPQGESGYTF
>-|12|TRBJ1-2|-|TRBV12-3/TRBV12-4
TGTGCCAGCAGTCCGGACAACTATGGCTACACCTTC
CASSPDNYGYTF
>-|15|TRBJ2-2|-|TRBV25-1
TGTGCCAGCAGTGAAGACAAGGCGAACACCGGGGAGCTGTTTTTT
CASSEDKANTGELFF
>-|12|TRBJ1-4|-|TRBV2
TGTGCCAGCAAAAGGGGGGATGAAAAACTGTTTTTT
CASKRGDEKLFF
>once|14|TRBJ1-2|TRBD1|TRBV5-1
TGCGCCAGCAGCACACAGGGGGCCGACTATGGCTACACCTTC
CASSTQGADYGYTF
>-|14|TRBJ1-5|-|TRBV27
TGTGCCAGCAGTTTGGGGACAAACAATCAGCCCCAGCATTTT
CASSLGTNNQPQHF
>-|16|TRBJ2-1|-|TRBV7-9
TGTGCCAGCAGCGCCGCTGCGACAGTGGCTATCTTTGGGCAGTTCTTC
CASSAAATVAIFGQFF
>-|15|TRBJ2-2|-|TRBV6-6
TGTGCCAGCAGTTACTCGAATATGGGTCGGCGGGAGCTGTTTTTT
CASSYSNMGRRELFF
>-|11|TRBJ1-6|-|TRBV7-2
TGTGCCAGCAGCCTGAATTCACCCCTCCACTTT
CASSLNSPLHF
>-|15|TRBJ2-1|TRBD2|TRBV9
TGTGCCAGCAGCTTCAGGACTAGCGGGAGTAATGAGCAGTTCTTC
CASSFRTSGSNEQFF
>-|13|TRBJ2-1|TRBD1|TRBV9
TGTGCCAGCAGCGTAACAGGGGGTCCTGAGCAGTTCTTC
CASSVTGGPEQFF
>-|12|TRBJ2-1|-|TRBV6-6
TGTGCCAGCAGTAAACTGAACAATGAGCAGTTCTTC
CASSKLNNEQFF
>-|19|TRBJ2-6|TRBD2|TRBV3-1/TRBV3-2
TGTGCCAGCAGCCAAGGACTAGCGGGGGCCGCCTCTGGGGCCAACGTCCTGACTTTC
CASSQGLAGAASGANVLTF